This T cell receptor (beta chain) comes out of a study of a mutant IDH1 vaccine in newly diagnosed glioma. Some clones are missing from TCRdb's copy, which holds only in-frame ones; the method was immunoSEQ multiplex PCR. This table holds about 46,000 clones, approximately 92% found once. As to time point: week 35, safety follow-up. Every vaccination contained 300 ug of the mutant IDH1 20-mer peptide and was paired with topical imiquimod. This clone has a single count. Its antigen is currently unknown. The material was PBMCs, obtained from a glioma patient whose treatment included an IDH1 peptide vaccine. The clonotype comes from a middle-aged man with glioma.

The CDR3 DNA follows: TGTGCCAGCAGCCCCTTCCGTGATTCACCCCTCCACTTT. It specifies CASSPFRDSPLHF. J is TRBJ1-6 and V is TRBV27; D remains ambiguous. Germline CDR1 and CDR2: MNHEY and SMNVEV (reference sequence). This CDR3 has 13 amino acids. V was shortened by 6 bases and J by 8 bases, with 11 bases between the two germline ends.